The present entry profiles one T cell receptor beta chain with its context. Losses at the gene ends were 1 base for V and 5 bases for J; bases not matched to a gene: 10. The germline V gene encodes CDR1 MGHRA and CDR2 YSYEKL. The CDR3 covers 16 residues. The entry originates in a study of T cells in tuberculosis. Study context: This South African cohort compared adolescents with or without latent tuberculosis against adults with active tuberculosis.

Profiling relied on immunoSEQ multiplex PCR, and the TCRdb table lists in-frame clones only, not all of them. The data contain about 23,000 clones, over 95% of them singletons. The gene calls are TRBV4-1 and TRBJ1-1, with 7 bases fitting TRBD1. The material sequenced was PBMCs. This clonotype was sampled from a donor between 10 and 29 years old with latent tuberculosis or without tuberculosis infection. The CDR3 DNA reads as TGCGCCAGCAGCCAAGCCGGGGACAGCACTAAAACTGAAGCTTTCTTT. Protein sequence: CASSQAGDSTKTEAFF.